The 24 T cell receptor beta chains below were found in one sample sequenced in a study of shared T cell receptors in the human thymus. Data came from immunoSEQ multiplex PCR; TCRdb stores just in-frame clones and leaves some out. Of hundreds of thousands of clones in the sample, roughly 74% were seen once. The same specimen was also included in a second study, on human thymus T cells.

What was sequenced was thymocytes. The receptors were sampled from a boy under three years old with a congenital heart defect.

The chain couples TRBV4-1 to TRBJ1-2, with 7 bases identical to TRBD1. Germline V gives CDR1 MGHRA, CDR2 YSYEKL. V gave up 0 bases and J gave up 4 bases; unmatched junction bases: 8. The CDR3 has 16 amino acids. The CDR3 nucleotides read TGCGCCAGCAGCCAAGATGGCAGGGGGGCTATCTATGGCTACACCTTC. Translation gives CASSQDGRGAIYGYTF.

The V gene is TRBV6-6, the J gene TRBJ1-1; 10 nucleotides agree with TRBD1. Looked up from germline, CDR1 is MNHNY and CDR2 is SVGAGI (reference sequence). Trimming at V came to 7 bases and at J to 3 bases, leaving 8 bases not matched to a gene. The CDR3 extends over 15 amino acids. This chain's CDR3 is CASNSRQGAHTEAFF. DNA for the CDR3: TGTGCCAGCAATAGTAGACAGGGGGCGCACACTGAAGCTTTCTTT.

This clone was seen more than once but under ten times. The chain has TRBV7-2 and TRBJ2-7; D is perhaps TRBD2 (5 bases). Germline loops: CDR1 SGHTA, CDR2 FQGNSA. The CDR3 has 15 residues. Trimming took off 3 bases at V and 0 bases at J, with 12 bases between the two ends. This CDR3 is CASSLKRSYSYEQYF. The CDR3 DNA reads TGTGCCAGCAGCTTGAAGCGGAGCTACTCCTACGAGCAGTACTTC.

This chain uses TRBV25-1 with TRBJ2-2; a weak D match, TRBD1 (8 bases). CDR1 MGHDK and CDR2 SYGVNS come from the germline V gene. The V end was cut by 4 bases, the J end by 8 bases, with 20 bases between. The CDR3 length is 16 residues. The CDR3 nucleotides read TGTGCCAGCAGTGCGGGGACAGGAGCGGGATCTGGGGAGCTGTTTTTT. This translates into CASSAGTGAGSGELFF.

The rearrangement links TRBV15 to TRBJ2-7; the D gene is possibly TRBD2 (7 bases). CDR3 length: 15 residues. Trimming shortened V by 5 bases and J by 6 bases, and 20 bases separated the two germline ends. CDR1 LNHNV and CDR2 YYDKDF come from the germline V gene (reference sequence). CDR3 bases: TGTGCCACCAGCCCGAATGGGGGGGCGCAGGGCGAGCAGTACTTC. It specifies CATSPNGGAQGEQYF.

V is TRBV4-2 and J is TRBJ2-3; 15 nucleotides line up with TRBD2. Germline-derived CDR1 and CDR2 are LGHNA and YNFKEQ. The CDR3 contains 18 residues. The V and J ends lost 0 bases and 4 bases, in that order; junction bases with no gene match: 5. The CDR3 region is CASSQEGLAGGVADTQYF. The CDR3 DNA follows: TGTGCCAGCAGCCAAGAGGGACTAGCGGGAGGTGTGGCAGATACGCAGTATTTT.

This rearrangement joins TRBV7-9 to TRBJ1-3; D unclear. Trimming pared 5 bases from V and 0 bases from J, leaving 11 bases between. Germline V gives CDR1 SEHNR, CDR2 FQNEAQ (reference sequence). The CDR3 spans 15 residues. CDR3 DNA sequence: TGTGCCAGCAGCCCACGTGTGGCCTCTGGAAACACCATATATTTT. Protein sequence: CASSPRVASGNTIYF.

The V gene is TRBV11-3, the J gene TRBJ2-7; D not certain. CDR3 size: 13 residues. Trimming cost V 4 bases and J 2 bases, with 9 bases left between them. In germline, CDR1 is SGHNT, CDR2 YENEEA. The CDR3 reads CASSSEAAYEQYF. CDR3 in DNA: TGTGCCAGCAGCTCCGAGGCCGCCTACGAGCAGTACTTC. The variable domain in full, with the rest retrieved from reference TRBV11-3 and TRBJ2-7, is EAGVVQSPRYKIIEKKQPVAFWCNPISGHNTLYWYLQNLGQGPELLIRYENEEAVDDSQLPKDRFSAERLKGVDSTLKIQPAELGDSAVYLCASSSEAAYEQYFGPGTRLTVT.

This chain links TRBV29-1 with TRBJ1-1; TRBD1 might be the D (6 bases). Looked up from germline, CDR1 is SQVTM and CDR2 is ANQGSEA. This CDR3 comprises 15 residues. The V and J ends lost 4 bases and 5 bases respectively, with 20 bases between them. In DNA, the CDR3 is TGCAGCGTTGGGGGACCTGGGGGGAGGGGGACTGAAGCTTTCTTT. Protein: CSVGGPGGRGTEAFF.

The V and J genes are TRBV7-7 and TRBJ2-1, with 9 bases matching TRBD2. This CDR3 has 16 residues. V trimming: 0 bases; J trimming: 6 bases; junction bases outside the gene matches: 6. Germline V gene data show CDR1 as SSHAT and CDR2 as FNYEAQ (reference sequence). The CDR3 loop is CASSLASAGGPNEQFF. The DNA of the CDR3 is TGTGCCAGCAGCTTAGCGTCGGCGGGAGGGCCCAATGAGCAGTTCTTC.

As regards this clone: At one of its ends the junction is not consistent with the germline gene, which may arise from a read error. The chain joins TRBV30 to TRBJ1-2, with 8 nucleotides matching TRBD1. This CDR3 spans 14 amino acids. CDR1 is GTSNPN, CDR2 SVGIG, per germline (reference sequence). The CDR3 loop reads CAWSRQGPAGGYPF. Written as DNA, the CDR3 is TGTGCCTGGAGTCGACAGGGGCCGGCTGGAGGCTACCCCTTC.

This chain links TRBV14 with TRBJ1-1; tentative D call: TRBD1 (6 bases). Germline loops: CDR1 SGHDN, CDR2 FVKESK. V was trimmed by 3 bases and J by 7 bases, leaving 21 bases between them. This CDR3 spans 16 amino acids. In DNA form, the CDR3 reads TGTGCCAGCAGCCAGAGTTTTAGTGAGGGGGATGGTGAAGCTTTCTTT. It encodes CASSQSFSEGDGEAFF.

This clone was detected once. J is TRBJ1-3 and V is TRBV7-6; D is unclear. CDR3 length: 15 amino acids. The germline CDR1 and CDR2 sequences are SGHVS and FNYEAQ. The V and J ends lost 5 bases and 8 bases respectively, with 19 bases between them. The CDR3 region has the DNA TGTGCCAGCAGCCGCACGGGTCCTCGGTGGGACACCATATATTTT. It translates to CASSRTGPRWDTIYF. Looking up the rest from reference TRBV7-6 and TRBJ1-3 gives the full variable domain: GAGVSQSPRYKVTKRGQDVALRCDPISGHVSLYWYRQALGQGPEFLTYFNYEAQQDKSGLPNDRFSAERPEGSISTLTIQRTEQRDSAMYRCASSRTGPRWDTIYFGEGSWLTVV.

The V and J genes are TRBV19 and TRBJ2-5, with TRBD2 matching over 9 bases. The CDR3 runs to 15 residues. Germline V gene sequence: CDR1 LNHDA, CDR2 SQIVND (reference sequence). J was trimmed by 2 bases and V by 3 bases; bases with no gene match: 4. The CDR3 sequence is CASSMGGRGQETQYF. The CDR3 coding sequence is TGTGCCAGTAGTATGGGCGGGAGGGGACAAGAGACCCAGTACTTC.

The V and J genes are TRBV19 and TRBJ1-2; the D is unclear. CDR3 size: 15 residues. The V and J ends lost 3 bases and 8 bases respectively, with 19 bases between them. The germline V gene has CDR1 LNHDA and CDR2 SQIVND (reference sequence). The CDR3 sequence: CASSIWQRGVKGYTF. The DNA of the CDR3 is TGTGCCAGTAGTATCTGGCAGCGCGGGGTAAAGGGCTACACCTTC.

This chain connects TRBV12-5 to TRBJ2-3; 7 nucleotides line up with TRBD2. CDR1 is LGHNT and CDR2 is FRNRAP in the germline V gene. CDR3 length: 17 amino acids. V was pared by 1 base and J by 5 bases, with 12 bases of the junction left unmatched. The CDR3, as DNA: TGTGCTAGTGGTTTGGCCTCCCGCGGGGGTTGGAGAGATACGCAGTATTTT. Its protein product is CASGLASRGGWRDTQYF.

The J gene is TRBJ1-1, the V gene TRBV28; D not certain. V lost 7 bases to trimming and J lost 1 base, with 10 bases between them. The CDR3 has 13 residues. Per germline, CDR1 MDHEN and CDR2 SYDVKM. DNA of the CDR3: TGTGCCAGCAACCAAACACGGAACACTGAAGCTTTCTTT. This gives the protein CASNQTRNTEAFF.

The V gene is TRBV27, the J gene TRBJ2-7, with a possible D match to TRBD1 (5 bases). Germline CDR1 reads MNHEY; CDR2 reads SMNVEV (reference sequence). The CDR3 has 14 amino acids. The germline V and J ends were trimmed by 4 bases and 2 bases, with 12 bases remaining between them. This CDR3 reads CASSSARVTYEQYF. The CDR3 coding sequence is TGTGCCAGCAGTTCTGCCAGGGTGACCTACGAGCAGTACTTC.

This clone was observed a few times. The chain couples TRBV15 to TRBJ2-3, with 11 bases aligning to TRBD2. This CDR3 has 17 residues. Trimming at V came to 1 base and at J to 4 bases, leaving 7 bases not matched to a gene. Germline V CDR1 and CDR2: LNHNV, YYDKDF (reference sequence). The CDR3 reads CATSRVPSGRRSDTQYF. CDR3 nucleotide sequence: TGTGCCACCAGCAGAGTCCCTAGCGGGAGGAGGTCAGATACGCAGTATTTT.

V gene TRBV15 combines with J gene TRBJ2-5; 11 bases agree with TRBD2. After removal of 3 bases from V and 4 bases from J, the junction contained 1 base not matched to a gene. Germline V gene lookup returns CDR1 LNHNV and CDR2 YYDKDF (reference sequence). The CDR3 is 14 amino acids. CDR3 coding DNA: TGTGCCACCAGCAGTAGCGGGAGGGGAGAGACCCAGTACTTC. Protein: CATSSSGRGETQYF.

The chain uses TRBV5-4 and TRBJ2-1; tentatively, D is TRBD2 (6 bases). Between the trimmed V and J ends, which lost 2 bases and 0 bases, there was a span of 15 bases. CDR3 length: 17 amino acids. The germline CDR1 and CDR2 sequences are SGHNT and YYREEE (reference sequence). CDR3 in DNA: TGTGCCAGCAGCTTCCTGACTCGTAGCGGCTCCTACAATGAGCAGTTCTTC. This gives the protein CASSFLTRSGSYNEQFF.

This clone was observed a handful of times. The genes are TRBV25-1 and TRBJ2-5, with 8 bases identical to TRBD2. CDR1 and CDR2 from the germline V gene are MGHDK and SYGVNS. Trimming took 4 bases from V and 4 from J; bases not matched to a gene: 11. CDR3 length equals 16 residues. CDR3 DNA sequence: TGTGCCAGCAGTGGGGGACTAGGGGTGGGCGGAGAGACCCAGTACTTC. Translation gives CASSGGLGVGGETQYF.

There are a few counts of this clone. The rearrangement links TRBV6-6 to TRBJ1-1, with 11 bases identical to TRBD1. The CDR3 covers 15 residues. With 4 bases clipped from V and 5 bases from J, the junction kept 6 bases outside the gene matches. Per germline, CDR1 MNHNY and CDR2 SVGAGI (reference sequence). The CDR3 spells CASSSPGQGGTEAFF. CDR3 nucleotides: TGTGCCAGCAGTTCCCCGGGACAGGGGGGAACTGAAGCTTTCTTT.

This clone was seen a few times. The DNA of the CDR3 is TGTGCCAGACAGGGGAAAGGATCAAAACTGTTTTTT. This codes for CARQGKGSKLFF. The V gene is TRBV27, the J gene TRBJ1-4; the match to TRBD1 covers 7 bases. J was trimmed by 10 bases and V by 9 bases; bases with no gene match: 8. CDR1 and CDR2 from the germline V gene are MNHEY and SMNVEV (reference sequence). The CDR3 sequence is 12 residues long.